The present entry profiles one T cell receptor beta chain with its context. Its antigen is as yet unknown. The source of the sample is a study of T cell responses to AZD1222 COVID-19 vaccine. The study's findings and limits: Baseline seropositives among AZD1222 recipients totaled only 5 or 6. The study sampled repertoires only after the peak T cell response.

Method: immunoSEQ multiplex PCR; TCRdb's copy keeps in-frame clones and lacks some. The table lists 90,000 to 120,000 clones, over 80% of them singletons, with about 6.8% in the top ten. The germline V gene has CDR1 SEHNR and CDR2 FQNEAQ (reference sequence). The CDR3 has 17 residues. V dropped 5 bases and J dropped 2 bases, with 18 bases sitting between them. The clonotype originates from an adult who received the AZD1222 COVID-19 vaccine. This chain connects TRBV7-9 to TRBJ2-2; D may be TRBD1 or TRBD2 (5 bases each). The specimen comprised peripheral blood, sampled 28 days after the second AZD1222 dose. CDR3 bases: TGTGCCAGCAGCCATCTCCCGGGACCGCTTAACACCGGGGAGCTGTTTTTT. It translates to CASSHLPGPLNTGELFF.